This T cell receptor beta chain was documented in a study of post-analysis software for immune sequencing data. Study context: As for disease course, relapsing-remitting, secondary progressive and progressive-relapsing multiple sclerosis were all included. Study-wide results and caveats: Co-batched samples clustered tightly together by F measure. Higher frequency in patients than in controls was seen for roughly five TRBV segments, with TRBV5-6, TRBV5-1 and TRBV20-1 among them. Diversity measured as normalized Chao1 was significantly lower in multiple sclerosis patients than in controls.

In regard to this clonotype: Its cognate antigen is unknown.

Sequencing libraries made from TCR beta cDNA carried unique molecular identifiers. Yield was 450,000 to 650,000 cDNA molecules from about 0.94 to 9.7 million T cells. Each CDR3 protein gets one entry after TCRdb re-called the PCR reads with MiXCR. The table records around 700,000 distinct CDR3 sequences, 55% to 60% of them present only once. The CDR3 length is 15 residues. Germline CDR1 SGHTA, CDR2 FQGNSA. This chain uses TRBV7-2 with TRBJ2-5; TRBD2 might be the D (6 bases). The assigned J gene may be wrong: the sequence end matches TRBJ2-4 better. The sequenced material came from blood. The clonotype originates from a girl aged 2-10 years with multiple sclerosis. The CDR3 reads CASSLVGQGGAIQYF. For the CDR3, the DNA is TGTGCCAGCAGCTTAGTAGGGCAGGGCGGGGCCATTCAGTACTTC.